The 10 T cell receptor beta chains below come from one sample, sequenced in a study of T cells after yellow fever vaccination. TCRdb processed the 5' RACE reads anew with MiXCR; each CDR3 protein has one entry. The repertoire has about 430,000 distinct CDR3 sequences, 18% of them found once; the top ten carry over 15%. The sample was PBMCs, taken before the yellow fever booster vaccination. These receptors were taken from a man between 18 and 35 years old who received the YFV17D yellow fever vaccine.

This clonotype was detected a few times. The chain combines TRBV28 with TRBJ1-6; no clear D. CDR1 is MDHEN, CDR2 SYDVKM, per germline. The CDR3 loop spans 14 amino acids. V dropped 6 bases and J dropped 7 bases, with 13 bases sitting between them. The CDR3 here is CASRVISPNSPLHF. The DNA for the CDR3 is TGTGCCAGCAGGGTCATTAGCCCCAATTCACCCCTCCACTTT.

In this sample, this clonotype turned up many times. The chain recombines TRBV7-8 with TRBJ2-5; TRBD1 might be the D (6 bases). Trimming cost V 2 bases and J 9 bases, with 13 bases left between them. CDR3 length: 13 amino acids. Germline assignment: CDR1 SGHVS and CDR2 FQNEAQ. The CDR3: CASSLPRQDSQYF. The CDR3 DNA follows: TGTGCCAGCAGCTTACCCCGACAGGACTCCCAGTACTTC.

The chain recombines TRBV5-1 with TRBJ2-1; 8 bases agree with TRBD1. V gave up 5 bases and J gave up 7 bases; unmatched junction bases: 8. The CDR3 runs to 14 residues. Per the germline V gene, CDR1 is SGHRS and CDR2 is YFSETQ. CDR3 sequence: CASSILTGVNEQFF. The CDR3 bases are TGCGCCAGCAGTATCTTGACAGGGGTGAATGAGCAGTTCTTC.

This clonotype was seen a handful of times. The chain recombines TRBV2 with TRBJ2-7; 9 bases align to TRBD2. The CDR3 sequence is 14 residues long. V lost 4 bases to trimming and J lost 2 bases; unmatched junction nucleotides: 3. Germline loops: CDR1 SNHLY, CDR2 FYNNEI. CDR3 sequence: CASSGGGATYEQYF. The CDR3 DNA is TGTGCCAGCAGTGGCGGGGGGGCAACCTACGAGCAGTACTTC.

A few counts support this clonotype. Here the CDR3 DNA reads TGTGCCAGCAGCATTATTTGGTCCGAGCAGTACTTC. This codes for CASSIIWSEQYF. This chain uses TRBV7-2 with TRBJ2-7; D gene ambiguous. V lost 5 bases and J lost 6, with 11 bases in between. The CDR3 sequence is 12 residues long. Germline V gene data show CDR1 as SGHTA and CDR2 as FQGNSA. Full variable domain (rest looked up from reference TRBV7-2 and TRBJ2-7): GAGVSQSPSNKVTEKGKDVELRCDPISGHTALYWYRQSLGQGLEFLIYFQGNSAPDKSGLPSDRFSAERTGGSVSTLTIQRTQQEDSAVYLCASSIIWSEQYFGPGTRLTVT.

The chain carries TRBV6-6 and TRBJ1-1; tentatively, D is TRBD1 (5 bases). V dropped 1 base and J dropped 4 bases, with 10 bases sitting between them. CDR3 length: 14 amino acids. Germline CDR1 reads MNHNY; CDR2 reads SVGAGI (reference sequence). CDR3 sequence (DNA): TGTGCCAGCAGTTACTTGGGGGGGACCACTGAAGCTTTCTTT. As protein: CASSYLGGTTEAFF.

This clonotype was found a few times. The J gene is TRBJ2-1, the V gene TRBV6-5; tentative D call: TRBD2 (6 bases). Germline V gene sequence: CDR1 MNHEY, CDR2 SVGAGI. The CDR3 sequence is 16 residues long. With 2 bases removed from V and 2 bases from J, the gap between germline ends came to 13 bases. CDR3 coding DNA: TGTGCCAGCAGTTACATCTCGCGGGGCACCTACAATGAGCAGTTCTTC. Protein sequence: CASSYISRGTYNEQFF.

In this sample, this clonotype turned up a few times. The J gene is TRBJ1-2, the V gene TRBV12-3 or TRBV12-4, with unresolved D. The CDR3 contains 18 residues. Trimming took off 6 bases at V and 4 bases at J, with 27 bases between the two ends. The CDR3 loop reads CASSPHPSLFSVSYGYTF. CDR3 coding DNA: TGTGCCAGCAGCCCCCACCCGTCGCTATTTTCGGTTTCCTATGGCTACACCTTC.

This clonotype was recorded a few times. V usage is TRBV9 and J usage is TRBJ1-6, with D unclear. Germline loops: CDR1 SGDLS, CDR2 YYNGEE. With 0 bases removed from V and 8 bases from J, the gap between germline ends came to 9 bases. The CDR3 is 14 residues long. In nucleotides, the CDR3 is TGTGCCAGCAGCGTAGTTTTCAGCGATTCACCCCTCCACTTT. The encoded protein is CASSVVFSDSPLHF. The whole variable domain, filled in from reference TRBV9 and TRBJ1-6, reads DSGVTQTPKHLITATGQRVTLRCSPRSGDLSVYWYQQSLDQGLQFLIQYYNGEERAKGNILERFSAQQFPDLHSELNLSSLELGDSALYFCASSVVFSDSPLHFGNGTRLTVT.

CDR3 residues: CASSATGLGTDTQYF. The CDR3 nucleotides are TGTGCCAGCAGCGCCACGGGGTTGGGCACAGATACGCAGTATTTT. The chain is built from TRBV5-4 and TRBJ2-3; TRBD2 is a possible D gene (5 bases). The ends were cut back, 4 bases at V and 1 base at J, with 13 bases in the middle. Germline CDR1 reads SGHNT; CDR2 reads YYREEE (reference sequence). This CDR3 comprises 15 residues.